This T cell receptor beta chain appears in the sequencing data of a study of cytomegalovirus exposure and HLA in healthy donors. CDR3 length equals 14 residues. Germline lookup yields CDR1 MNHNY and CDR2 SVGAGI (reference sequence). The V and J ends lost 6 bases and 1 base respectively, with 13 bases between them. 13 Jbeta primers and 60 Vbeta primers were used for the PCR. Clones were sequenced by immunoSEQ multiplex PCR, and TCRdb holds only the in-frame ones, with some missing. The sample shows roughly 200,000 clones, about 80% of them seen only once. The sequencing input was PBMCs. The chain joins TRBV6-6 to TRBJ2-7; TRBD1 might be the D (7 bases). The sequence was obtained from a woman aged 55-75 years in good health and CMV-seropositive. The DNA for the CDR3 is TGTGCCAGCAGCAACAGGGGAGGATCCTACGAGCAGTACTTC. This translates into CASSNRGGSYEQYF.